What follows are 22 T cell receptor beta chains derived from one specimen sequenced in a study of regulatory T cells in long-lasting Graves disease. Arm-PCR with iRepertoire HTBI primers amplified the CDR3 regions for these TCR beta libraries. TCRdb passed the multiplex PCR reads through MiXCR, listing each CDR3 protein once. The sample carries about 460,000 distinct CDR3 sequences, about 20% recorded once. Stated time point: persistent/refractory GD, antithyroid drugs over 5 years with positive TRAb. Extracted PBMC RNA gave rise to the TCR library. The sample was peripheral blood mononuclear cells (PBMCs), taken when the disease was refractory, from a patient treated with antithyroid drugs. The receptor source for this set is a female donor with Graves disease.

V and J are TRBV18 and TRBJ1-2, with D maybe TRBD1 (5 bases). Trimming removed 5 bases at V and 1 base at J, with 17 bases between. This CDR3 spans 16 amino acids. From germline, CDR1 is KGHSH and CDR2 LQKENI. The CDR3 region is CASSSLLSGYNYGYTF. CDR3 nucleotide sequence: TGTGCCAGCTCATCACTTCTGTCAGGGTATAACTATGGCTACACCTTC.

J is TRBJ1-2 and V is TRBV28; 7 nucleotides line up with TRBD1. Per germline, CDR1 MDHEN and CDR2 SYDVKM. The V segment lost 5 bases and the J segment 4 bases; nucleotides outside the gene matches: 13. This CDR3 region has 16 residues. CDR3 sequence reads: CASSDLTPTGTYGYTF. In DNA, the CDR3 is TGTGCCAGCAGTGATTTGACCCCGACAGGGACCTATGGCTACACCTTC.

This clonotype was picked up a small number of times. The chain recombines TRBV6-2 or TRBV6-3 with TRBJ1-6, with 10 bases fitting TRBD1. With 4 bases clipped from V and 11 bases from J, the junction kept 5 bases outside the gene matches. There are 14 residues in the CDR3. Germline CDR1 MNHEY, CDR2 SVGEGT. CDR3 nucleotides: TGTGCCAGCAGTTCGACAGGGGGCTTTCCACCCCTCCACTTT. It is translated as CASSSTGGFPPLHF.

V and J are TRBV6-1 and TRBJ2-3; D is unresolved. V lost 7 bases and J lost 2, with 7 bases in between. Germline CDR1 MNHNS, CDR2 SASEGT. The CDR3 is 12 amino acids. The CDR3, as DNA: TGTGCCAGCATTAGGGACACAGATACGCAGTATTTT. Residues: CASIRDTDTQYF.

The chain uses TRBV5-1 and TRBJ1-3, with D possibly being TRBD1 (6 bases). The CDR3 extends over 15 amino acids. Germline CDR1 reads SGHRS; CDR2 reads YFSETQ. V was trimmed by 1 base and J by 3 bases, leaving 11 bases between them. Here the CDR3 DNA reads TGCGCCAGCAGCTTGTTGGGGGCGTTTGGAAACACCATATATTTT. Encoded protein: CASSLLGAFGNTIYF.

The chain recombines TRBV19 with TRBJ1-2, with D tentatively TRBD1 (5 bases). The CDR3 runs to 14 residues. The germline V and J ends were trimmed by 5 bases and 4 bases, with 14 bases remaining between them. Germline CDR1 reads LNHDA; CDR2 reads SQIVND (reference sequence). The CDR3 spells CASSPDSLGYGYTF. CDR3 DNA sequence: TGTGCCAGTAGTCCTGACAGTCTCGGCTATGGCTACACCTTC.

V and J are TRBV15 and TRBJ1-5; possible D gene TRBD1, 6 bases. V was cut by 0 bases and J by 2 bases, with 17 bases left in between. Germline V lookup: CDR1 LNHNV, CDR2 YYDKDF (reference sequence). The CDR3 length is 18 residues. The CDR3: CATSRDRGAGARNQPQHF. CDR3 nucleotide sequence: TGTGCCACCAGCAGAGATAGGGGGGCAGGGGCTCGCAATCAGCCCCAGCATTTT.

This clonotype was picked up many times. The chain has TRBV12-3 or TRBV12-4 and TRBJ1-1; D is ambiguous. This CDR3 is 12 amino acids long. V was cut by 2 bases and J by 6 bases, with 7 bases left in between. CDR3 sequence reads: CASSLLGAEAFF. The CDR3 DNA reads TGTGCCAGCAGTTTATTAGGAGCTGAAGCTTTCTTT.

The genes are TRBV24-1 and TRBJ2-3; D is unresolved. The CDR3 consists of 14 residues. V lost 10 bases to trimming and J lost 2 bases, with 15 bases between them. Germline V gene sequence: CDR1 KGHDR, CDR2 SFDVKD. CDR3 coding DNA: TGTGCCACTCGAGGAGTGTGGGACACAGATACGCAGTATTTT. Its protein product is CATRGVWDTDTQYF.

V and J are TRBV20-1 and TRBJ2-7; 8 bases line up with TRBD2. This CDR3 spans 15 amino acids. The germline V gene has CDR1 DFQATT and CDR2 SNEGSKA (reference sequence). Trimming at V came to 0 bases and at J to 0 bases, leaving 4 bases not matched to a gene. In nucleotides, the CDR3 is TGCAGTGCTAGAGATGGGGCGGGAGGCTCCTACGAGCAGTACTTC. This encodes CSARDGAGGSYEQYF.

In this sample, this clonotype turned up many times. The chain uses TRBV2 and TRBJ1-1; D is unresolved. The CDR3 runs to 13 residues. V was pared by 2 bases and J by 7 bases, with 11 bases between. CDR1 and CDR2 (germline): SNHLY, FYNNEI. The CDR3 loop reads CASSEKRVVEAFF. The CDR3 DNA reads as TGTGCCAGCAGTGAAAAACGGGTTGTTGAAGCTTTCTTT.

This clonotype was counted ten times or more. This CDR3 is CASSLSQTDDAFF. In DNA, the CDR3 is TGTGCCAGCAGTTTATCCCAGACAGACGACGCTTTCTTT. The chain is built from TRBV27 and TRBJ1-1; tentative D call: TRBD1 (5 bases). Germline assignment: CDR1 MNHEY and CDR2 SMNVEV (reference sequence). This CDR3 contains 13 residues. V lost 0 bases, J lost 11 bases, and 13 bases lay in between.

This clonotype was detected only a few times. V gene TRBV7-9 combines with J gene TRBJ1-2; no reliable D call. From germline, CDR1 is SEHNR and CDR2 FQNEAQ (reference sequence). The CDR3 totals 15 residues. Trimming stripped 5 bases from V and 7 bases from J, with 20 bases between. The CDR3 DNA is TGTGCCAGCAGCGAACGGCCGGGTCGCGGGCCTGGCTACACCTTC. Translation: CASSERPGRGPGYTF.

The rearrangement joins TRBV28 to TRBJ2-3; D possibly corresponds to TRBD1 (5 bases). V was trimmed by 2 bases and J by 4 bases, leaving 16 bases between them. The CDR3 covers 16 residues. Germline loops: CDR1 MDHEN, CDR2 SYDVKM. CDR3 sequence: CASSLLGDVFSDTQYF. CDR3 sequence (DNA): TGTGCCAGCAGTTTACTAGGGGATGTTTTCTCAGATACGCAGTATTTT.

The chain is built from TRBV5-1 and TRBJ2-5; 10 bases are shared with TRBD1. J gave up 5 bases and V 3 bases, and 7 bases lay outside the gene matches. The CDR3 runs to 15 residues. CDR1 is SGHRS, CDR2 YFSETQ, per germline. The CDR3 sequence is CASSSPGQGRETQYF. CDR3 DNA: TGCGCCAGCAGCTCACCGGGACAGGGGAGGGAGACCCAGTACTTC. Drawing the rest from reference TRBV5-1 and TRBJ2-5, the complete variable domain is KAGVTQTPRYLIKTRGQQVTLSCSPISGHRSVSWYQQTPGQGLQFLFEYFSETQRNKGNFPGRFSGRQFSNSRSEMNVSTLELGDSALYLCASSSPGQGRETQYFGPGTRLLVL.

This clonotype showed up many times. This chain joins TRBV7-2 and TRBJ1-1, with 7 positions matching TRBD1. The J segment lost 4 bases and the V segment lost 6 bases, leaving 11 bases of the junction unmatched. This CDR3 contains 15 residues. CDR1 and CDR2 from the germline V gene are SGHTA and FQGNSA. The CDR3 protein is CASSYSGGGGTEAFF. CDR3 nucleotide sequence: TGTGCCAGCAGTTACAGTGGAGGGGGCGGCACTGAAGCTTTCTTT.

The chain couples TRBV5-1 to TRBJ2-7; the D gene is possibly TRBD1 (5 bases). Trimming pared 4 bases from V and 3 bases from J, leaving 14 bases between. The CDR3 consists of 14 residues. Looked up from germline, CDR1 is SGHRS and CDR2 is YFSETQ. The CDR3 is CASSERGAVYEQYF. For the CDR3, the DNA is TGCGCCAGCAGCGAAAGGGGCGCGGTCTACGAGCAGTACTTC. Full variable domain (missing parts from reference TRBV5-1 and TRBJ2-7): KAGVTQTPRYLIKTRGQQVTLSCSPISGHRSVSWYQQTPGQGLQFLFEYFSETQRNKGNFPGRFSGRQFSNSRSEMNVSTLELGDSALYLCASSERGAVYEQYFGPGTRLTVT.

J is TRBJ2-5 and V is TRBV6-1, with D uncertain. Per germline, CDR1 MNHNS and CDR2 SASEGT. V was shortened by 6 bases and J by 2 bases, with 13 bases between the two germline ends. CDR3 length: 14 amino acids. The CDR3, as DNA: TGTGCCAGCAGCCCGGCAGTACCTCAAGAGACCCAGTACTTC. Translation gives CASSPAVPQETQYF.

This clonotype was counted many times. The chain is built from TRBV7-2 and TRBJ2-4; D is ambiguous. With 5 bases removed from V and 0 bases from J, the gap between germline ends came to 8 bases. This CDR3 is built from 14 residues. CDR1 SGHTA and CDR2 FQGNSA come from the germline V gene. The CDR3 sequence: CASSQPLAKNIQYF. CDR3 DNA sequence: TGTGCCAGCAGCCAACCTCTAGCCAAAAACATTCAGTACTTC. Filled out from reference TRBV7-2 and TRBJ2-4, the complete variable domain reads GAGVSQSPSNKVTEKGKDVELRCDPISGHTALYWYRQSLGQGLEFLIYFQGNSAPDKSGLPSDRFSAERTGGSVSTLTIQRTQQEDSAVYLCASSQPLAKNIQYFGAGTRLSVL.

As to this clonotype: A much larger clone differs from this one at a single base, so this may be a read error. The rearrangement joins TRBV6-5 to TRBJ2-7; 7 bases are a match to TRBD1. This CDR3 comprises 15 residues. Germline CDR1 is MNHEY and CDR2 is SVGAGI. V lost 0 bases to trimming and J lost 0 bases; unmatched junction nucleotides: 2. In DNA form, the CDR3 reads TGTGCCAGCAGTTACTCGAGGGACAGCTCCTACGAGCAGTACTTC. Protein: CASSYSRDSSYEQYF.

At least ten counts were recorded for this clonotype. This chain connects TRBV6-1 to TRBJ2-7; the D is unclear. With 6 bases removed from V and 7 bases from J, the gap between germline ends came to 13 bases. Germline values: CDR1 MNHNS, CDR2 SASEGT. The CDR3 loop spans 12 amino acids. In DNA form, the CDR3 reads TGTGCCAGCAGAGAGCTCGAGAAAGAGCAGTACTTC. It is translated as CASRELEKEQYF.

This clonotype is labeled as medium-sized (0.01 to 0.1%). The genes are TRBV2 and TRBJ1-2; D uncertain. Germline V gene lookup returns CDR1 SNHLY and CDR2 FYNNEI. CDR3 size: 13 residues. V was shortened by 3 bases and J by 11 bases, with 16 bases between the two germline ends. In DNA, the CDR3 is TGTGCCAGCAGTGAGCTTTTTGGCACCATTTACACCTTC. This sequence encodes CASSELFGTIYTF.